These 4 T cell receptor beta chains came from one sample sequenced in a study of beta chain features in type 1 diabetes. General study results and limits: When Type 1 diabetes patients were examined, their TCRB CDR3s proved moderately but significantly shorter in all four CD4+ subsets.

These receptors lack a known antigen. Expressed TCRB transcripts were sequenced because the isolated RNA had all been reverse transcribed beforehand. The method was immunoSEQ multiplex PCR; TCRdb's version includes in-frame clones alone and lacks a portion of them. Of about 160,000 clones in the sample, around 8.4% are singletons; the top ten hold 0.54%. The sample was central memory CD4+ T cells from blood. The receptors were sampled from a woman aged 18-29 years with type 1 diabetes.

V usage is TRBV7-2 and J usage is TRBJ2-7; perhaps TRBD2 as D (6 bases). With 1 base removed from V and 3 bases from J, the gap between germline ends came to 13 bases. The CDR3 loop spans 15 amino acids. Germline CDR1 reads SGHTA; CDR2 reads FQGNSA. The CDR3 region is CASSLGRGWGYEQYF. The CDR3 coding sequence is TGTGCCAGCAGCTTAGGGCGGGGTTGGGGCTACGAGCAGTACTTC.

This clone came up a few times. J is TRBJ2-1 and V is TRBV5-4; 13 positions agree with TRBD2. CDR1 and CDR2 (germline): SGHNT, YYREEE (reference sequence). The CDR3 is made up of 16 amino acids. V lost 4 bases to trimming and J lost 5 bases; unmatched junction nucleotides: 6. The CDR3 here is CASSSWTSGSHNEQFF. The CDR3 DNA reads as TGTGCCAGCAGCAGCTGGACTAGCGGGAGTCACAATGAGCAGTTCTTC. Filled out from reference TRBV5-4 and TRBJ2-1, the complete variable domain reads ETGVTQSPTHLIKTRGQQVTLRCSSQSGHNTVSWYQQALGQGPQFIFQYYREEENGRGNFPPRFSGLQFPNYSSELNVNALELDDSALYLCASSSWTSGSHNEQFFGPGTRLTVL.

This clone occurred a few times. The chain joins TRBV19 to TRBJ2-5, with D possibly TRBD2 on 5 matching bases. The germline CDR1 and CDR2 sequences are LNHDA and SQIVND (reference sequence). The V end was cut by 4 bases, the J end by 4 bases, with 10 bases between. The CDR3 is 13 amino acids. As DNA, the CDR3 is TGTGCCAGTAGTAAGGCAGGAGGAGAGACCCAGTACTTC. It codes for CASSKAGGETQYF.

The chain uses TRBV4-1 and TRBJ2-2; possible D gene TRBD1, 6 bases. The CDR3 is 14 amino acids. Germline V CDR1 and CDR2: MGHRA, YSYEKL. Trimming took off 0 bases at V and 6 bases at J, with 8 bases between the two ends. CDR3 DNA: TGCGCCAGCAGCCAAGAGGGACACGCCGGGGAGCTGTTTTTT. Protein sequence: CASSQEGHAGELFF.